The entry that follows covers one T cell receptor (beta chain) sequence. Its antigen is still unknown. Germline V CDR1 and CDR2: MNHNS, SASEGT. This CDR3 has 13 residues. Trimming removed 0 bases at V and 12 bases at J, with 15 bases between. The data are from a study of OX40 agonist ivuxolimab in advanced cancers. Study-wide background: Partial responses, seen in three patients, involved one hepatocellular carcinoma and two cutaneous melanomas. Overall study findings and caveats: Certain nonresponders likewise exhibited a low normalized T-cell clonal expansion.

Data came from immunoSEQ multiplex PCR; TCRdb stores just in-frame clones and leaves some out. This table has 90,000 to 100,000 clones, 80% to 90% appearing once. This TCR derives from an adult with an advanced solid tumor such as melanoma, head and neck, liver or kidney cancer. Sample: CD4+ or CD8+ T cells sorted from blood, taken in a trial of the OX40 agonist ivuxolimab. This rearrangement joins TRBV6-1 to TRBJ2-7, with D possibly being TRBD2 (7 bases). The CDR3 spells CASSEAGRGTWYF. The CDR3 nucleotides read TGTGCCAGCAGTGAAGCTGGGAGGGGGACATGGTACTTC.